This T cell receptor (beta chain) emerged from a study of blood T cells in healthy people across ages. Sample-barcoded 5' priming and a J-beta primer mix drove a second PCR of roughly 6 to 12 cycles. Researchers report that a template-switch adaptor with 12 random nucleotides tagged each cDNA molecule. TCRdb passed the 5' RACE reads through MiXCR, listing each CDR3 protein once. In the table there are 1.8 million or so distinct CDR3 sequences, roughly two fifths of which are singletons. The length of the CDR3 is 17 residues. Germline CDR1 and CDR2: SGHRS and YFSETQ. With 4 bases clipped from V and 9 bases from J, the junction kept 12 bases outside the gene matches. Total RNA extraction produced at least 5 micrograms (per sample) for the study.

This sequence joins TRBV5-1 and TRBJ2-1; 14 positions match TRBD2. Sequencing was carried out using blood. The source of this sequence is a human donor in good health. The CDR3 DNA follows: TGCGCCAGCAGCCTGGGGACTAGCGGGGGCCCCTGTCCTGAGCAGTTCTTC. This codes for CASSLGTSGGPCPEQFF.